Listed below are T cell receptor beta chains from one sample, sequenced in a study of OX40 agonist ivuxolimab in advanced cancers. Some clones are missing from TCRdb's copy, which holds only in-frame ones; the method was immunoSEQ multiplex PCR. Here the sample spans approximately 78,000 clones, about 85% being singletons. The material sequenced was CD4+ or CD8+ T cells sorted from blood, taken in a trial of the OX40 agonist ivuxolimab. The receptor source for this set is an adult with an advanced solid tumor such as melanoma, head and neck, liver or kidney cancer. Each CDR3 is given with its conserved first and last residue. The D gene is left open where the match is weak. Clone sizes are given selectively: once, few, many, or a class where the clone is expanded.

NA NA TRBJ2-2 TRBV11-3 TGTGCCAGCAGCTTAGATGGGGCGGGCGGGGAGCTGTTTTTT CASSLDGAGGELFF
TRBD2 NA TRBJ2-7 TRBV18 TGTGCCAGCTCACCGGCTAGCGGTCCCTACGAGCAGTACTTC CASSPASGPYEQYF
NA NA TRBJ2-5 TRBV19 TGTGCCAGTAGTATGAGACTGGCCGGGACCCAGTACTTC CASSMRLAGTQYF
NA NA TRBJ2-7 TRBV5-4 TGTGCCATGAAGGTCTCGGAGAGCTCCTACGAGCAGTACTTC CAMKVSESSYEQYF
TRBD2 NA TRBJ2-5 TRBV6-5 TGTGCCAGCAGTTCGACCGGGGAGGGAAGGAAGACCCAGTACTTC CASSSTGEGRKTQYF
NA NA TRBJ2-3 TRBV7-9 TGTGCCAGCAGTTACGAGGGTACGCAGTATTTT CASSYEGTQYF
NA NA TRBJ1-2 TRBV19 TGTGCCAGTAGTATATTGAGATATGGCTACACCTTC CASSILRYGYTF
NA NA TRBJ2-1 TRBV6-4 TGTGCCAGCAGCCTCCTTTATAGCTCCTACAATGAGCAGTTCTTC CASSLLYSSYNEQFF
NA NA TRBJ2-7 TRBV9 TGTGCCAGCAGCGTAGGCAACTCGAACCCCTACGAGCAGTACTTC CASSVGNSNPYEQYF
NA NA TRBJ2-5 TRBV5-8 TGTGCCAGCAGCCGCCTATCGGGCCAAGAGACCCAGTACTTC CASSRLSGQETQYF
NA NA TRBJ1-6 TRBV7-2 TGTGCCAGCAGCTTAGGAATAGGTCAGGGCGAATCACCCCTCCACTTT CASSLGIGQGESPLHF
NA NA TRBJ2-3 TRBV7-7 TGTGCCAGCAGCCACCCCAGCGGGCCCGAGGGCACAGATACGCAGTATTTT CASSHPSGPEGTDTQYF
NA NA TRBJ2-2 TRBV7-2 TGTGCCAGCAGCTTAGATCTACAGCAGGTTTTATCCGGGGAGCTGTTTTTT CASSLDLQQVLSGELFF
TRBD2 once TRBJ2-1 TRBV5-1 TGCGCCAGCAGATTATTACCGGGACTAGCGATCAATGAGCAGTTCTTC CASRLLPGLAINEQFF
TRBD1 NA TRBJ1-5 TRBV19 TGTGCCAGTAGTCCGAAACGGGACAGTAATCAGCCCCAGCATTTT CASSPKRDSNQPQHF
TRBD1 NA TRBJ1-1 TRBV28 TGTGCCAGCAGGACAGGGTATAGAGCCACTGAAGCTTTCTTT CASRTGYRATEAFF
NA NA TRBJ1-2 TRBV5-4 TGTGCCAGCAGCTCCGAACAGGCATCAAACTATGGCTACACCTTC CASSSEQASNYGYTF
NA NA TRBJ1-1 TRBV2 TGTGCCAGTATGATGAGCACTGAAGCTTTCTTT CASMMSTEAFF
NA NA TRBJ2-1 TRBV6-5 TGTGCCAGCAGTCTGGGCGGTGAGCAGTTCTTC CASSLGGEQFF
NA NA TRBJ2-3 TRBV5-6 TGTGCCAGCAGCTCGGTCCAGACGGGGGCGAAAACCGATACGCAGTATTTT CASSSVQTGAKTDTQYF
NA NA TRBJ2-2 TRBV5-1 TGCGCCAGCAGCTTGGGCGGAGCCGGGGAGCTGTTTTTT CASSLGGAGELFF
TRBD1 medium-sized TRBJ1-2 TRBV7-2 TGTGCCAGCAGCTCAACCGGGACAGCCCTCTATGGCTACACCTTC CASSSTGTALYGYTF
NA once TRBJ2-3 TRBV18 TGTGCCAGCTCACCGGTCGGGGGGCACCTAACAGATACGCAGTATTTT CASSPVGGHLTDTQYF
NA NA TRBJ1-2 TRBV19 TGTGCCAGTAGTGCCCCGGGGGAAACCTATGGCTACACCTTC CASSAPGETYGYTF
TRBD1 NA TRBJ1-2 TRBV6-6 TGTGCCAGCAGTTATCCGACAGGGTGGAACTATGGCTACACCTTC CASSYPTGWNYGYTF
NA NA TRBJ2-4 TRBV7-9 TGTGCCAGCAGCTTAGGAGGTCAGGGGGCCAAAAACATTCAGTACTTC CASSLGGQGAKNIQYF
NA NA TRBJ2-2 TRBV11-3 TGTGCCAGCAGCTCACTAGCACCCGGGGAGCTGTTTTTT CASSSLAPGELFF
TRBD2 NA TRBJ2-3 TRBV9 TGTGCCAGCAGCGTAGGTGGACTAGTCTTCGGGGATACGCAGTATTTT CASSVGGLVFGDTQYF
NA once TRBJ1-4 TRBV4-1 TGCGCCAGCAGCTTACAGGGCCCTAATGAAAAACTGTTTTTT CASSLQGPNEKLFF
NA NA TRBJ2-3 TRBV19 TGTGCCAGTAGTCAGGGGCCTAGCACAGATACGCAGTATTTT CASSQGPSTDTQYF
NA few TRBJ2-1 TRBV28 TGTGCCAGCACCCTGGCCGGGATGAGGACATTTGAGCAGTTCTTC CASTLAGMRTFEQFF
NA NA TRBJ1-2 TRBV10-3 TGTGCCATCAGTGAGGGGGGACCGCTGGGCTATGGCTACACCTTC CAISEGGPLGYGYTF